The table lists the clone carrying this T cell receptor beta chain with a count of one. In the authors' workflow: How many nucleated cells were present was estimated from reference gene primer amplification. Produced via immunoSEQ multiplex PCR; TCRdb's table is partial and in-frame only. The V and J calls and clone size come from that table; D and trimming were worked out from the DNA. The table includes fewer than 250,000 clones, about nine tenths detected once. This specimen belongs to a study of blood T cell repertoires in COVID-19. Whole-study context: The United States, Italy and Spain were the sources of the acute and convalescent COVID-19 samples.

The specimen sequenced was PBMCs or T cells enriched from blood (not recorded which). The sequence came from a man between 45 and 60 years old who had been exposed to COVID-19.

The CDR3 DNA is TGTGCCACCAGTGACCCCAACAGGGGTGAGGCTTTCTTT. Its protein product is CATSDPNRGEAFF. V usage is TRBV24-1 and J usage is TRBJ1-1, with TRBD1 matching over 7 bases. The CDR3 contains 13 residues. CDR1 KGHDR and CDR2 SFDVKD come from the germline V gene. J gave up 11 bases and V 4 bases, and 9 bases lay outside the gene matches.